A selection of T cell receptor beta chains follows, all from one sample in a study of blood T cell repertoires in COVID-19. This table comes from immunoSEQ multiplex PCR, and its TCRdb copy is limited to in-frame clones, with some not included. Altogether roughly 230,000 clones are present, 70% to 90% being singletons, with the ten largest covering 4%. Sequenced input: peripheral blood. The receptors come from a man between 50 and 59 years old with acute or convalescent COVID-19. The CDR3 runs from the conserved cysteine through the conserved F or W. D genes are given only for firm matches. For some rows the clone size is stated as once, few or many, or as a class when expanded; others skip it.

TRBV10-2	TRBJ1-1	-	-	TGCGCCAGCAGTGACCTACAGGGCGCGAACACTGAAGCTTTCTTT	CASSDLQGANTEAFF
TRBV5-1	TRBJ1-1	TRBD1	-	TGCGCCAGCAGCTTGTCCTACCAGGGGGCTAGGACTGAAGCTTTCTTT	CASSLSYQGARTEAFF
TRBV28	TRBJ2-6	-	-	TGTGCCAGCAGTATGGGTCGGGTCGCTCCACCTAGTGGGGCCAACGTCCTGACTTTC	CASSMGRVAPPSGANVLTF
TRBV5-6	TRBJ1-5	-	-	TGTGCCAGCAGCTTGCGCGGTATAGGACAGCCCCAGCATTTT	CASSLRGIGQPQHF
TRBV10-3	TRBJ2-7	-	-	TGTGCCATCAGTGAGCCCCGAGCAGGGATCTACGAGCAGTACTTC	CAISEPRAGIYEQYF
TRBV15	TRBJ2-1	-	-	TGTGCCACCAGTAGCGTAAACAATGAGCAGTTCTTC	CATSSVNNEQFF
TRBV6-5	TRBJ2-7	-	-	TGTGCCAGCAGTTACGCAGGAAACGAGCAGTACTTC	CASSYAGNEQYF
TRBV2	TRBJ1-6	-	-	TGTGCCAGCAGAAAAGGCAGGGTCCCCACTTCTTATAATTCACCCCTCCACTTT	CASRKGRVPTSYNSPLHF
TRBV7-6	TRBJ2-7	TRBD1	few	TGTGCCAGCAGCTCTGGGACAGGACACACCTACGAGCAGTACTTC	CASSSGTGHTYEQYF
TRBV6-5	TRBJ1-6	-	-	TGTGCCAGCAGTTACTCGATCCCTCGCCCTACCCTCCACTTT	CASSYSIPRPTLHF
TRBV19	TRBJ1-1	-	-	TGTGCCAGCCAGACAGCCATGAACACTGAAGCTTTCTTT	CASQTAMNTEAFF
TRBV28	TRBJ2-3	-	-	TGTGCCAGCAGTTTTGTGGGAGCACTCTCAGATACGCAGTATTTT	CASSFVGALSDTQYF
TRBV2	TRBJ1-5	TRBD1	-	TGTGCCAGCAGTGAAGCGACGACAGGGGCACAGCATTTT	CASSEATTGAQHF
TRBV4-1	TRBJ2-7	-	-	TGCGCCAGCAGCCAACGGACGGAGGCCTACGAGCAGTACTTC	CASSQRTEAYEQYF
TRBV2	TRBJ2-3	TRBD2	-	TGTGCCAGCAGTATCGGGTCTAGCGGGAGGAGCACAGATACGCAGTATTTT	CASSIGSSGRSTDTQYF
TRBV4-2	TRBJ2-5	TRBD2	-	TGTGCCAGCAGCCCAACTATACTAGCGGGGGGTGGAGAGACCCAGTACTTC	CASSPTILAGGGETQYF
TRBV30	TRBJ2-7	-	-	TGTGCCTGGAGTGTGGGGCAGGGTCGTGAGCAGTACTTC	CAWSVGQGREQYF
TRBV3-1/TRBV3-2	TRBJ2-7	TRBD2	-	TGTGCCAGCAGCCAGGCCCGGGGGACTAGCGGAAGATACGAGCAGTACTTC	CASSQARGTSGRYEQYF
TRBV1	TRBJ2-7	-	-	TGCACCAGCAGCCAAGGTCGACAGAACCCCTACGAGCAGTACTTC	CTSSQGRQNPYEQYF
TRBV7-9	TRBJ2-5	TRBD2	-	TGTGCCAGCATTCGACTAGCGGGAGGAAAAGAGACCCAGTACTTC	CASIRLAGGKETQYF
TRBV25-1	TRBJ2-5	-	-	TGTGCCAGCAGTCAGACAGCGCCGAAAGAGACCCAGTACTTC	CASSQTAPKETQYF
TRBV2	TRBJ2-1	-	-	TGTGCCAGCAGTGAAGCGAGTTTTACCGATGAGCAGTTCTTC	CASSEASFTDEQFF
TRBV7-8	TRBJ1-5	TRBD1	-	TGTGCCAGCAGCTTCGCAGGGGGCCTTCAGCCCCAGCATTTT	CASSFAGGLQPQHF
TRBV6-2/TRBV6-3	TRBJ1-2	-	-	TGTGCCAGCAGTCATCAGATCACTAACTATGGCTACACCTTC	CASSHQITNYGYTF
TRBV5-1	TRBJ2-1	-	-	TGCGCCAGCACCCTTGACGGGAGCCGAATCAATGAGCAGTTCTTC	CASTLDGSRINEQFF
TRBV27	TRBJ1-2	TRBD1	few	TGTGCCAGCAGTCGGGGACAGGGGGCATCGGACTATGGCTACACCTTC	CASSRGQGASDYGYTF
TRBV3-1/TRBV3-2	TRBJ2-3	-	-	TGTGCCAGCAAGGCGGTTCTTAGCACAGATACGCAGTATTTT	CASKAVLSTDTQYF
TRBV7-8	TRBJ2-2	TRBD2	-	TGTGCCAGCAGCTACGGAGGGACTAGCGGTGGTCCGGAGCTGTTTTTT	CASSYGGTSGGPELFF
TRBV6-5	TRBJ1-2	-	-	TGTGCCAGCAGTCCAGAACGGGGCTATGGCTACACCTTC	CASSPERGYGYTF
TRBV28	TRBJ2-2	-	once	TGTGCCAGCAGTTTAGGGAGCGGGGAGCTGTTTTTT	CASSLGSGELFF
TRBV13	TRBJ1-6	TRBD1	-	TGTGCCAGCAGCTTAGGCGCAGGGGGAAATTCACCCCTCCACTTT	CASSLGAGGNSPLHF
TRBV25-1	TRBJ1-2	-	-	TGTGCCAGCAGTTGGAGTGTAGGAGCCTATGGCTACACCTTC	CASSWSVGAYGYTF
TRBV9	TRBJ2-5	TRBD2	-	TGTGCCAGCAGCGTAGGGGCTAGCGGAGGGAGAGAGACCCAGTACTTC	CASSVGASGGRETQYF
TRBV19	TRBJ1-2	-	once	TGTGCCAGTAGTATGCCCCGAACGGTCAACTATGGCTACACCTTC	CASSMPRTVNYGYTF
TRBV9	TRBJ2-3	TRBD1	few	TGTGCCAGCAACAACTGGGGACAGGGAGCAGATACGCAGTATTTT	CASNNWGQGADTQYF
TRBV18	TRBJ2-2	-	few	TGTGCCAGCTCACCCTTCGGGAACACCGGGGAGCTGTTTTTT	CASSPFGNTGELFF
TRBV24-1	TRBJ2-2	-	-	TGTGCCACCAGTGGCTACCAGAACACCGGGGAGCTGTTTTTT	CATSGYQNTGELFF
TRBV5-1	TRBJ2-7	TRBD1	-	TGCGCCAGCAGCTTGGGACAGGGGTACTACGAGCAGTACTTC	CASSLGQGYYEQYF
TRBV5-5	TRBJ2-1	TRBD1	-	TGTGCCAGCAGCTTGGGGACAGGGGGGCTTGAGCAGTTCTTC	CASSLGTGGLEQFF
TRBV12-3/TRBV12-4	TRBJ2-5	-	-	TGTGCCAGCAGTTTAATACAGAAAGAGACCCAGTACTTC	CASSLIQKETQYF
TRBV16	TRBJ1-1	-	once	TGTGCCAGCAGCCCCGAACGAGGCTACACTGAAGCTTTCTTT	CASSPERGYTEAFF
TRBV30	TRBJ2-1	-	-	TGTGCCTGGGCGGTTAACTCCTACAATGAGCAGTTCTTC	CAWAVNSYNEQFF
TRBV30	TRBJ1-3	TRBD1	-	TGTGCCCGAGGACAGGGGTACTCTGGAAACACCATATATTTT	CARGQGYSGNTIYF
TRBV5-6	TRBJ2-7	TRBD2	-	TGTGCCAGCAGCCCGACGGGGGGGGCCTACGAGCAGTACTTC	CASSPTGGAYEQYF
TRBV6-5	TRBJ1-3	-	-	TGTGCCAGCAGTAGTCCAGGGTCTGGAAACACCATATATTTT	CASSSPGSGNTIYF
TRBV7-9	TRBJ1-2	-	once	TGTGCCAGCAGCTCCACCAGGGTGAACACAGATGGCTACACCTTC	CASSSTRVNTDGYTF